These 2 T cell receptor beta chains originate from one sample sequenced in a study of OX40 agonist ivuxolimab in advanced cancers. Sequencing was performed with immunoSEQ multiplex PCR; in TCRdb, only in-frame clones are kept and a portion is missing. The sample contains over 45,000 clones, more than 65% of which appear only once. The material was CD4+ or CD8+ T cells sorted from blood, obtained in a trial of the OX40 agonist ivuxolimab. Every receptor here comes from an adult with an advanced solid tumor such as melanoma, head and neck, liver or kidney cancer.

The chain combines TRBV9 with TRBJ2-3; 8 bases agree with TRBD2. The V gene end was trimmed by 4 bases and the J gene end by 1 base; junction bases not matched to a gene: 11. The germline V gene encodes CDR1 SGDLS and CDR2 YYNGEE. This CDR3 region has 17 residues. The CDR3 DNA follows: TGTGCCAGCAGCCTCACCCCCGGGACTAGGGGCACAGATACGCAGTATTTT. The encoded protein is CASSLTPGTRGTDTQYF.

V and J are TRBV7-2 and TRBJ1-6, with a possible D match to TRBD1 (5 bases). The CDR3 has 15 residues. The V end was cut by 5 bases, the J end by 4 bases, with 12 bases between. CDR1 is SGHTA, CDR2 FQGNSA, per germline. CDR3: CASSLDQGYNSPLHF. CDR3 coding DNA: TGTGCCAGCAGCCTAGATCAGGGTTATAATTCACCCCTCCACTTT.